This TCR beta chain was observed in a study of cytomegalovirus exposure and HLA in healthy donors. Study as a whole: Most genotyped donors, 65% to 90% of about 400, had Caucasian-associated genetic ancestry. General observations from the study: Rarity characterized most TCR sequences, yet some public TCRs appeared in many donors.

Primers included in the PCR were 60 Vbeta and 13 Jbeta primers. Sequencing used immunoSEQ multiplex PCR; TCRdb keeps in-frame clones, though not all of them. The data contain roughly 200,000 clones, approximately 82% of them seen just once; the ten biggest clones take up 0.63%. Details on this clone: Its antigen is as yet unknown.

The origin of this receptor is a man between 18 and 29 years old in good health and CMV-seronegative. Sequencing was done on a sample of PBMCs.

In DNA, the CDR3 is TGTGCCAGCAGCCAAGGACTAGGGACATACAATGAGCAGTTCTTC. Translation gives CASSQGLGTYNEQFF. J is TRBJ2-1 and V is TRBV7-3, with D possibly being TRBD2 (7 bases). The CDR3 length is 15 residues. The germline V and J ends were trimmed by 5 bases and 4 bases, with 15 bases remaining between them. Germline CDR1 is SGHTA and CDR2 is FQGTGA.